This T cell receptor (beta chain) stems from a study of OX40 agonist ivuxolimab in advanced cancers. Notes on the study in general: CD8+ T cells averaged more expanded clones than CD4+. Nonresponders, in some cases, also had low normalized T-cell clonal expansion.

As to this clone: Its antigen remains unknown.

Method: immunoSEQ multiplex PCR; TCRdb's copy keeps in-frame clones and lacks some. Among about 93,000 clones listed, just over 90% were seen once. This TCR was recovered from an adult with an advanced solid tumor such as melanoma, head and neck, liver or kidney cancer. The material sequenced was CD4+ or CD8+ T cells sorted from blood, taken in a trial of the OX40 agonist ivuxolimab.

The CDR3 reads CASSAPGQGNEKLFF. The CDR3 DNA sequence: TGTGCCAGTAGTGCGCCGGGACAGGGGAATGAAAAACTGTTTTTT. This chain links TRBV19 with TRBJ1-4; 10 nucleotides line up with TRBD1. From germline, CDR1 is LNHDA and CDR2 SQIVND (reference sequence). CDR3 length equals 15 residues. With V trimmed by 5 bases and J by 5 bases, 5 bases remained unmatched.